A selection of T cell receptor beta chains follows, all from one sample in a study of response to subunit inactivated influenza vaccine. MiXCR, applied by TCRdb to the RT-PCR reads, yields one record per CDR3 protein. The data contain roughly 570,000 distinct CDR3 sequences, around 15% of them singletons. The material was PBMCs from blood, obtained 12 days after vaccination. The receptor set was obtained from a man aged 50 or older who received an inactivated influenza vaccine. CDR3s include the opening cysteine and the closing phenylalanine or tryptophan. D genes are given only for firm matches. Only part of the rows carry a size: once, few, many, or a class if the clone is expanded.

size: many; D: .; V: TRBV4-3; J: TRBJ2-7; CDR3: CASSQDIRGYYEQYF; DNA: TGCGCCAGCAGCCAAGATATCCGGGGGTACTACGAGCAGTACTTC
size: .; D: TRBD1; V: TRBV29-1; J: TRBJ2-1; CDR3: CSVKRGGTGGPNEQFF; DNA: TGCAGCGTTAAAAGGGGCGGGACAGGGGGCCCCAATGAGCAGTTCTTC
size: .; D: .; V: TRBV7-3; J: TRBJ2-1; CDR3: CASSLSGSDYNEQFF; DNA: TGTGCCAGCAGCTTATCCGGGAGTGACTACAATGAGCAGTTCTTC
size: few; D: TRBD2; V: TRBV7-9; J: TRBJ2-2; CDR3: CASSLGLAGGTGELFF; DNA: TGTGCCAGCAGCTTGGGACTAGCGGGGGGCACCGGGGAGCTGTTTTTT
size: few; D: TRBD1; V: TRBV3-1; J: TRBJ2-1; CDR3: CASSSPFRGLADEQFF; DNA: TGTGCCAGCAGCTCCCCCTTCAGGGGGCTCGCCGATGAGCAGTTCTTC
size: .; D: .; V: TRBV20-1; J: TRBJ2-1; CDR3: CSAPTRNEQFF; DNA: TGCAGTGCACCGACTAGGAATGAGCAGTTCTTC
size: few; D: .; V: TRBV9; J: TRBJ2-3; CDR3: CASRKNGGTDTQYF; DNA: TGTGCCAGCAGGAAAAACGGGGGTACAGATACGCAGTATTTT
size: .; D: .; V: TRBV6-2/TRBV6-3; J: TRBJ2-5; CDR3: CASNYQKAPGETQYF; DNA: TGTGCCAGCAATTACCAAAAAGCTCCGGGGGAGACCCAGTACTTC
size: .; D: .; V: TRBV5-1; J: TRBJ2-2; CDR3: CASIPPGQNTGELFF; DNA: TGCGCCAGCATCCCCCCGGGACAGAACACCGGGGAGCTGTTTTTT
size: many; D: TRBD1; V: TRBV6-2/TRBV6-3; J: TRBJ2-1; CDR3: CASSRRQGNEQFF; DNA: TGTGCCAGCAGTCGGAGACAGGGCAATGAGCAGTTCTTC
size: .; D: .; V: TRBV5-1; J: TRBJ2-1; CDR3: CASNSGSGGDEQFF; DNA: TGCGCCAGCAATTCCGGTTCTGGGGGCGATGAGCAGTTCTTC
size: .; D: .; V: TRBV3-1; J: TRBJ1-2; CDR3: CASSQEQGNGYTF; DNA: TGTGCCAGCAGCCAAGAACAGGGTAACGGCTACACCTTC
size: many; D: TRBD2; V: TRBV6-2/TRBV6-3; J: TRBJ2-1; CDR3: CASSYPRTSGDNNEQFF; DNA: TGTGCCAGCAGTTACCCCCGGACTAGCGGGGACAACAATGAGCAGTTCTTC
size: many; D: .; V: TRBV5-1; J: TRBJ2-2; CDR3: CASSPDRANTGELFF; DNA: TGCGCCAGCAGCCCCGACAGAGCGAACACCGGGGAGCTGTTTTTT
size: .; D: TRBD2; V: TRBV25-1; J: TRBJ2-3; CDR3: CASSRPTSGSNGGTDTQYF; DNA: TGTGCCAGCAGTCGCCCGACTAGCGGGAGTAATGGGGGCACAGATACGCAGTATTTT
size: .; D: .; V: TRBV30; J: TRBJ2-5; CDR3: CAGGGGGTLQETQYF; DNA: TGTGCCGGGGGAGGTGGGGGAACTTTACAAGAGACCCAGTACTTC
size: few; D: .; V: TRBV12-3/TRBV12-4; J: TRBJ2-3; CDR3: CASRPGTGWTQYF; DNA: TGTGCCAGCAGACCAGGGACCGGCTGGACGCAGTATTTT
size: few; D: TRBD1; V: TRBV3-1; J: TRBJ2-7; CDR3: CASRQQGSTYEQYF; DNA: TGTGCCAGCAGACAACAGGGGTCCACCTACGAGCAGTACTTC
size: .; D: .; V: TRBV7-9; J: TRBJ2-1; CDR3: CASSLQGGLVNEQFF; DNA: TGTGCCAGCAGCTTACAGGGGGGGCTTGTCAATGAGCAGTTCTTC
size: .; D: .; V: TRBV23-1; J: TRBJ2-7; CDR3: CASSRPLAGHSYEQYF; DNA: TGCGCCAGCAGTCGACCCCTGGCGGGACACTCCTACGAGCAGTACTTC
size: .; D: .; V: TRBV6-6; J: TRBJ2-7; CDR3: CASSYGVGEQYF; DNA: TGTGCCAGCAGTTACGGGGTGGGGGAGCAGTACTTC
size: .; D: TRBD1; V: TRBV18; J: TRBJ2-5; CDR3: CASSRTGGRQETQYF; DNA: TGTGCCAGCTCACGGACAGGGGGCCGACAAGAGACCCAGTACTTC
size: many; D: .; V: TRBV12-3/TRBV12-4; J: TRBJ1-1; CDR3: CASSLLENTEAFF; DNA: TGTGCCAGCAGTCTCCTTGAGAACACTGAAGCTTTCTTT
size: few; D: .; V: TRBV28; J: TRBJ1-1; CDR3: CASDSGGNTEAFF; DNA: TGTGCCAGCGACTCGGGGGGGAACACTGAAGCTTTCTTT
size: many; D: .; V: TRBV7-8; J: TRBJ2-5; CDR3: CASSLPSQGAKETQYF; DNA: TGTGCCAGCAGCTTACCCTCCCAAGGGGCGAAAGAGACCCAGTACTTC
size: many; D: TRBD2; V: TRBV29-1; J: TRBJ2-3; CDR3: CSVESYGGGAPDTQYF; DNA: TGCAGCGTTGAATCATATGGCGGGGGGGCCCCAGATACGCAGTATTTT
size: few; D: TRBD1; V: TRBV12-3/TRBV12-4; J: TRBJ2-7; CDR3: CASTDRGDEQYF; DNA: TGTGCCAGCACCGACAGGGGGGACGAGCAGTACTTC
size: .; D: TRBD2; V: TRBV7-3; J: TRBJ2-3; CDR3: CASSRAGGTSADTQYF; DNA: TGTGCCAGCTCAAGGGCGGGAGGGACGTCCGCAGATACGCAGTATTTT
size: .; D: .; V: TRBV20-1; J: TRBJ1-5; CDR3: CSARFGAEFQPQHF; DNA: TGCAGTGCTAGGTTTGGGGCGGAATTTCAGCCCCAGCATTTT
size: few; D: .; V: TRBV20-1; J: TRBJ2-1; CDR3: CSARGEGSSAYNEQFF; DNA: TGCAGTGCTAGGGGTGAGGGGTCTTCCGCCTACAATGAGCAGTTCTTC
size: many; D: .; V: TRBV14; J: TRBJ2-2; CDR3: CASSQPRLSNTGELFF; DNA: TGTGCCAGCAGCCAGCCGAGACTATCGAACACCGGGGAGCTGTTTTTT
size: .; D: TRBD2; V: TRBV3-1; J: TRBJ2-3; CDR3: CASRPRFGGEHTQYF; DNA: TGTGCCAGCAGGCCCCGCTTCGGGGGGGAGCATACGCAGTATTTT
size: .; D: TRBD2; V: TRBV12-3/TRBV12-4; J: TRBJ2-5; CDR3: CASSLSGGRETKYF; DNA: TGTGCCAGCAGTTTAAGCGGGGGGCGTGAGACCAAGTACTTC
size: .; D: .; V: TRBV25-1; J: TRBJ1-1; CDR3: CASSEWGDGTEAFF; DNA: TGTGCCAGCAGTGAATGGGGGGATGGAACTGAAGCTTTCTTT
size: few; D: TRBD2; V: TRBV29-1; J: TRBJ2-3; CDR3: CSVSGRAADTQYF; DNA: TGCAGCGTTAGCGGGAGGGCCGCAGATACGCAGTATTTT
size: many; D: .; V: TRBV24-1; J: TRBJ2-3; CDR3: CATSDSRIQSTDTQYF; DNA: TGTGCCACCAGTGATTCAAGGATACAAAGCACAGATACGCAGTATTTT
size: many; D: .; V: TRBV4-1; J: TRBJ2-1; CDR3: CASSVPRTYNEQFF; DNA: TGCGCCAGCAGCGTTCCGCGGACCTACAATGAGCAGTTCTTC
size: .; D: .; V: TRBV7-9; J: TRBJ2-1; CDR3: CASSFMFGNEQFF; DNA: TGTGCCAGCAGCTTTATGTTCGGTAATGAGCAGTTCTTC
size: .; D: .; V: TRBV7-2; J: TRBJ2-1; CDR3: CASSLGPIGSYNEQFF; DNA: TGTGCCAGCAGCTTAGGCCCCATCGGCTCCTACAATGAGCAGTTCTTC
size: .; D: .; V: TRBV28; J: TRBJ2-7; CDR3: CASSSPGISSYEQYF; DNA: TGTGCCAGCAGTTCCCCCGGGATTAGCTCCTACGAGCAGTACTTC
size: .; D: .; V: TRBV12-3/TRBV12-4; J: TRBJ2-3; CDR3: CASSMEGARTETQYF; DNA: TGTGCCAGCAGTATGGAGGGGGCGCGGACAGAAACGCAGTATTTT
size: few; D: TRBD1; V: TRBV11-1; J: TRBJ1-4; CDR3: CASSLKTRGPDGTTNEKLFF; DNA: TGTGCCAGCAGCTTAAAAACTAGGGGGCCGGACGGCACAACTAATGAAAAACTGTTTTTT
size: .; D: TRBD1; V: TRBV6-1; J: TRBJ2-7; CDR3: CASSGTGQLYEQYF; DNA: TGTGCCAGCAGTGGAACGGGACAGCTTTACGAGCAGTACTTC
size: few; D: .; V: TRBV20-1; J: TRBJ2-7; CDR3: CSASDWITHRYEQYF; DNA: TGCAGTGCTAGTGACTGGATCACACACCGTTACGAGCAGTACTTC
size: few; D: .; V: TRBV5-1; J: TRBJ2-5; CDR3: CASSLHRVGETQYF; DNA: TGCGCCAGCAGCTTGCACCGGGTAGGAGAGACCCAGTACTTC
size: .; D: TRBD1; V: TRBV20-1; J: TRBJ2-7; CDR3: CSARDRDHEQYF; DNA: TGCAGTGCCCGGGACAGGGACCACGAGCAGTACTTC
size: few; D: TRBD2; V: TRBV20-1; J: TRBJ2-3; CDR3: CSATLAGYTDTQYF; DNA: TGCAGTGCTACACTAGCGGGGTACACAGATACGCAGTATTTT
size: many; D: TRBD1; V: TRBV5-1; J: TRBJ1-1; CDR3: CASSLEIRGLDTEAFF; DNA: TGCGCCAGCAGCTTGGAAATTAGGGGGCTGGACACTGAAGCTTTCTTT
size: many; D: .; V: TRBV29-1; J: TRBJ1-1; CDR3: CSVEAGPGTEAFF; DNA: TGCAGCGTTGAGGCCGGCCCCGGGACTGAAGCTTTCTTT
size: few; D: .; V: TRBV15; J: TRBJ2-7; CDR3: CATSLTGGNYEQYF; DNA: TGTGCCACCAGCCTTACCGGGGGAAACTACGAGCAGTACTTC
size: .; D: TRBD1; V: TRBV30; J: TRBJ2-6; CDR3: CAWRGGQVTATTYSGANVLTF; DNA: TGTGCCTGGAGGGGTGGACAGGTAACGGCGACAACCTACTCTGGGGCCAACGTCCTGACTTTC
size: many; D: .; V: TRBV6-1; J: TRBJ2-1; CDR3: CASSDLGWDEQFF; DNA: TGTGCCAGCAGTGATCTAGGGTGGGATGAGCAGTTCTTC
size: .; D: TRBD1; V: TRBV28; J: TRBJ2-1; CDR3: CASSLLDRGYRNEQFF; DNA: TGTGCCAGCAGTCTGCTGGACAGGGGTTATCGTAATGAGCAGTTCTTC